This TCR beta chain was sequenced in a study of cytomegalovirus exposure and HLA in healthy donors. At the level of the study: Early released data had around 89 million unique TCRs, all coming from HLA-typed donors.

Note on this clone: Its cognate antigen is unknown.

Study-wide results and limits: In an earlier analysis, productive rearrangement rates for most beta V segments clustered near 87% or 30%.

V was cut by 2 bases and J by 4 bases, with 12 bases left in between. This CDR3 spans 14 amino acids. Germline V lookup: CDR1 MGHDK, CDR2 SYGVNS. A multiplex PCR was run with 60 Vbeta primers and 13 Jbeta primers. Data came from immunoSEQ multiplex PCR; TCRdb stores just in-frame clones and leaves some out. The table includes more than 25,000 clones, less than 70% detected once. This clonotype was obtained from a male donor in good health and CMV-seropositive. Material: PBMCs. The chain uses TRBV25-1 and TRBJ2-7; the D gene is possibly TRBD1 (6 bases). CDR3 residues: CASSEIRGAYEQYF. The DNA of the CDR3 is TGTGCCAGCAGTGAAATCAGGGGTGCGTACGAGCAGTACTTC.